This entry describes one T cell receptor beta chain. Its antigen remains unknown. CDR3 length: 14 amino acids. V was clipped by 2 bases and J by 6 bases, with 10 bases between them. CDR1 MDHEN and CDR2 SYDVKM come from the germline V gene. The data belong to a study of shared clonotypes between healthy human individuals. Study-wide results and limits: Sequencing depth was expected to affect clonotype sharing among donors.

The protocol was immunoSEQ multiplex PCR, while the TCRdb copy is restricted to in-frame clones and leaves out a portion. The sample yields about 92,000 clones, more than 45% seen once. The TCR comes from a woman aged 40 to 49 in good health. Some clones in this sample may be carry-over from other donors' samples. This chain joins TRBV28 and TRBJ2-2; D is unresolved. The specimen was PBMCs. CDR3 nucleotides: TGTGCCAGCAGTTTAAGTCCAGCCGCCGGGGAGCTGTTTTTT. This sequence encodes CASSLSPAAGELFF. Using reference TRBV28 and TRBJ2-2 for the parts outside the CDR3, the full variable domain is DVKVTQSSRYLVKRTGEKVFLECVQDMDHENMFWYRQDPGLGLRLIYFSYDVKMKEKGDIPEGYSVSREKKERFSLILESASTNQTSMYLCASSLSPAAGELFFGEGSRLTVL.